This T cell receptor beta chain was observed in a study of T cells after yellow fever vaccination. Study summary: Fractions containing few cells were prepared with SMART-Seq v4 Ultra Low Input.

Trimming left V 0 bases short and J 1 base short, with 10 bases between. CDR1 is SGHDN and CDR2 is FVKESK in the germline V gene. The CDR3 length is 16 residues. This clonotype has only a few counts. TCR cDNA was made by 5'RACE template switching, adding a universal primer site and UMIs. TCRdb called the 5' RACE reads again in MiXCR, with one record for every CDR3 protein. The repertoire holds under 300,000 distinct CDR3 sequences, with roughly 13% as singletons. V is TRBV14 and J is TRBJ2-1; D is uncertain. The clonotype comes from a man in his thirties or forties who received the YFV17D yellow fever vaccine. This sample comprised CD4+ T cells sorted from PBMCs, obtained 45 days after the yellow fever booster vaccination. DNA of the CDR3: TGTGCCAGCAGCCAAGAAAACCTAGGGTCCTACAATGAGCAGTTCTTC. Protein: CASSQENLGSYNEQFF.